The T cell receptor beta chain under discussion was sequenced for a study of chemoradiotherapy in HPV16-positive cancers. At the level of the study: A couple of HPV16-positive patients' cells yielded candidate HPV-specific clones and common motifs. Study-wide results and limits: Better recurrence-free survival went with HPV-responsive T-cell expansion in HPV16-positive patients. Candidate HPV-specific clones and E7-related TCR motifs grew in tumor during treatment.

Notes on this clone: As yet, its antigen is unknown.

TCRdb's table, derived via immunoSEQ multiplex PCR, lists solely in-frame clones and lacks some. The table shows fewer than 70,000 clones, with around 90% occurring only once. The CDR3 loop spans 13 amino acids. Germline V gene lookup returns CDR1 KGHSH and CDR2 LQKENI. V was clipped by 3 bases and J by 5 bases, with 10 bases between them. The sample here was blood, taken from a patient who underwent chemoradiotherapy. The genes are TRBV18 and TRBJ1-2, with D maybe TRBD1 (6 bases). The TCR comes from a human donor with HPV-associated anogenital cancer. This CDR3 reads CASSPGTPYGYTF. CDR3 DNA sequence: TGTGCCAGCTCACCCGGGACACCATATGGCTACACCTTC.